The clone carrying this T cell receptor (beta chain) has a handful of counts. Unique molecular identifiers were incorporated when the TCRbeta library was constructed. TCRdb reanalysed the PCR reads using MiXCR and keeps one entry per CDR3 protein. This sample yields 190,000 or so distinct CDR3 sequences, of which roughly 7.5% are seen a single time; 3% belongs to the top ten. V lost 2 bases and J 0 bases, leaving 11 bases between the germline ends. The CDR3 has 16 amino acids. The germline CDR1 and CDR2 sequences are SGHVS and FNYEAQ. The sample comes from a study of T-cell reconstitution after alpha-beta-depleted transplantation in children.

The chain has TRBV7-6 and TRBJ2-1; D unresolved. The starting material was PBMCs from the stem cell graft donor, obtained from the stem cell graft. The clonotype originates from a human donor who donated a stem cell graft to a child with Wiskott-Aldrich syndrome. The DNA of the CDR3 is TGTGCCAGCAGCTTAACGCGACAAAGCTCCTACAATGAGCAGTTCTTC. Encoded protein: CASSLTRQSSYNEQFF.